This entry is about one T cell receptor beta chain. The germline V gene has CDR1 SNHLY and CDR2 FYNNEI. The CDR3 consists of 16 residues. V was shortened by 4 bases and J by 8 bases, with 20 bases between the two germline ends. The data were taken from a study of shared clonotypes between healthy human individuals. The authors distributed each subset's genomic DNA evenly over several immunoSEQ plates. Here immunoSEQ multiplex PCR was the method, and the copy in TCRdb shows in-frame clones only, minus some. The table records more than 2,000,000 clones, roughly 92% of them present only once. The TCR sequence derives from a man aged 18 to 35 in good health. The sample was naive CD4+ T cells sorted from blood. Subset defined: CD45RA+ positively selected. The V call is TRBV2, the J call TRBJ2-2; TRBD1 might be the D (5 bases). CDR3 sequence (DNA): TGTGCCAGCAGTGGGGGCAGCGTAAAAGGATCGGGGGAGCTGTTTTTT. Encoded protein: CASSGGSVKGSGELFF.